These 3 T cell receptor beta chains were all obtained from the same sample, sequenced in a study of read filtering for tumor transcriptome and immune sequencing. The library was built from approximately 400 ng RNA with molecular barcoded adaptors for alpha/delta and beta/gamma chains. TCRdb recomputed calls from the reads with MiXCR, one row per CDR3 protein. The data hold about 58,000 distinct CDR3 sequences, with about 12% observed a single time. Source material: a population of CD138-negative cells sorted from bone marrow. All receptors derive from a donor at least 40 years old with multiple myeloma.

Regarding this clonotype: The likely explanation is a read error, given a far larger clone one base away. This chain uses TRBV7-9 with TRBJ2-1; TRBD1 matches at 8 bases. Germline CDR1 and CDR2: SEHNR and FQNEAQ (reference sequence). The CDR3 extends over 15 amino acids. The J segment lost 7 bases and the V segment lost 1 base, leaving 6 bases of the junction unmatched. CDR3 loop: CASSLGQGAHNEQFF. The CDR3 DNA is TGTGCCAGCAGCTTAGGTCAGGGGGCGCATAATGAGCAGTTCTTC.

As to this clonotype: A much larger clone is a single base away; this may be a read error. This chain joins TRBV5-1 and TRBJ2-5; D unresolved. Germline V gene sequence: CDR1 SGHRS, CDR2 YFSETQ. The CDR3 length is 13 residues. Written as DNA, the CDR3 is TGCGCCGGCAGCTTGTACAACCAAGAGACCCAGTACTTC. This translates into CAGSLYNQETQYF.

At least ten counts were recorded for this clonotype. The chain uses TRBV4-1 and TRBJ2-1; 9 nucleotides match TRBD1. The CDR3 is made up of 15 amino acids. The J segment lost 6 bases and the V segment lost 5 bases, leaving 8 bases of the junction unmatched. CDR1 and CDR2 (germline): MGHRA, YSYEKL. This CDR3 is CASSYRDRATNEQFF. The DNA for the CDR3 is TGCGCCAGCAGCTACCGGGACAGGGCGACCAATGAGCAGTTCTTC.